This TCR beta chain was sequenced in a study of cytomegalovirus exposure and HLA in healthy donors. Study findings and constraints: Reports showed the classifier diagnosing cytomegalovirus status with high specificity and sensitivity.

The sample holds one count of this clone. Its antigen is as yet unknown. This CDR3 is built from 15 residues. Trimming removed 0 bases at V and 1 base at J, with 7 bases between. CDR1 SGHKS and CDR2 YYEKEE come from the germline V gene (reference sequence). The assay was immunoSEQ multiplex PCR, and TCRdb's table has in-frame clones only and misses some. The sample has approximately 240,000 clones; 90% to 95% are singletons. The donors were members of the validation cohort comprising approximately 120 subjects, separate from the roughly 650-subject first cohort. Sequenced sample: PBMCs. The sequence was collected from a woman aged 18 to 35 in good health and CMV-seronegative. J is TRBJ2-2 and V is TRBV5-5, with TRBD1 as a possible D gene (6 bases). CDR3 bases: TGTGCCAGCAGCTTGGTGGGACAGAACACCGGGGAGCTGTTTTTT. Residues: CASSLVGQNTGELFF.